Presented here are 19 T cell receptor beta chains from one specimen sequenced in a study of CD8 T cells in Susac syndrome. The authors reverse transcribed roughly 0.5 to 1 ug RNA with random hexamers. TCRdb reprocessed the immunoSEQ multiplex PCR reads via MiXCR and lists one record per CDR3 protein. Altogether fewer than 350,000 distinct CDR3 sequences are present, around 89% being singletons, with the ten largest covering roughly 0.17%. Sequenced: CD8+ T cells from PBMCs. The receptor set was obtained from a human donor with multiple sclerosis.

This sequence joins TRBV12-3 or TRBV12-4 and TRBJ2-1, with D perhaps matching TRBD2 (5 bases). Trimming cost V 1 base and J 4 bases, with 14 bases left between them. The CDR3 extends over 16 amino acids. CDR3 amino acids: CASSLGSETLYNEQFF. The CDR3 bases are TGTGCCAGCAGTTTAGGTAGCGAGACTCTGTACAATGAGCAGTTCTTC.

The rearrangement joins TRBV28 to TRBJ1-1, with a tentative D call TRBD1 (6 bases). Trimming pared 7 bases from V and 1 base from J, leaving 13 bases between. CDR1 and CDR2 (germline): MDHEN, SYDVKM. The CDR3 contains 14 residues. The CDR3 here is CASTPQGQNTEAFF. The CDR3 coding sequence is TGTGCCAGCACCCCCCAGGGGCAGAACACTGAAGCTTTCTTT.

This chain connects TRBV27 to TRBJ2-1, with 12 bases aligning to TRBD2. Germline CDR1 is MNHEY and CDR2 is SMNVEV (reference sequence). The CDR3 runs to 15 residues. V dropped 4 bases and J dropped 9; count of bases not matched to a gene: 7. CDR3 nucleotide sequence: TGTGCCAGCAGTTCCGCTAGCGGGAGGGCTTTTGAGCAGTTCTTC. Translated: CASSSASGRAFEQFF.

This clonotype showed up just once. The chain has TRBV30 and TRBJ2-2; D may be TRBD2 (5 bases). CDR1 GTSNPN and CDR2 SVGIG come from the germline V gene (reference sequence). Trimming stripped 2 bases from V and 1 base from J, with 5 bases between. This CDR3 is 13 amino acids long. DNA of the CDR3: TGTGCCTGGAGTAGCGGGAACACCGGGGAGCTGTTTTTT. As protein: CAWSSGNTGELFF.

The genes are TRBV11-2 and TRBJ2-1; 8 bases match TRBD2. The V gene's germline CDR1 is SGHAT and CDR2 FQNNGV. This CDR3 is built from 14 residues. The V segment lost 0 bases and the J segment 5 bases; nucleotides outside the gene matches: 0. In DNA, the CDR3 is TGTGCCAGCAGCTTAGAACTAGCGGACAATGAGCAGTTCTTC. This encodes CASSLELADNEQFF.

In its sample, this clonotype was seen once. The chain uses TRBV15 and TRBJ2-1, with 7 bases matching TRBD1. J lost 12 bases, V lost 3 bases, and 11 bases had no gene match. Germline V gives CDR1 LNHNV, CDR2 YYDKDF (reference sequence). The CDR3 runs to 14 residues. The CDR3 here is CATSRVPTGKGQFF. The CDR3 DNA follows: TGTGCCACCAGCAGGGTCCCGACAGGGAAGGGGCAGTTCTTC. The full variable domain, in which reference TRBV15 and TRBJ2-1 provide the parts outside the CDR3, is DAMVIQNPRYQVTQFGKPVTLSCSQTLNHNVMYWYQQKSSQAPKLLFHYYDKDFNNEADTPDNFQSRRPNTSFCFLDIRSPGLGDTAMYLCATSRVPTGKGQFFGPGTRLTVL.

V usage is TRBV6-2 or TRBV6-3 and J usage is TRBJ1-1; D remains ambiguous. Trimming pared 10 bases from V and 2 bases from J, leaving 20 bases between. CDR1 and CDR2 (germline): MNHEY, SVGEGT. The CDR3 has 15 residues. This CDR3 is CATTSDIVANTEAFF. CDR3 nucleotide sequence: TGTGCCACCACCTCCGACATCGTGGCCAACACTGAAGCTTTCTTT.

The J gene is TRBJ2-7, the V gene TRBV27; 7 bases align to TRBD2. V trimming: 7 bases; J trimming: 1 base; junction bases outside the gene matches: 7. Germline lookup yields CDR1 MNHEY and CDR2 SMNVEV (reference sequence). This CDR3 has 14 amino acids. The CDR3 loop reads CASKQAGESYEQYF. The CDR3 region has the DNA TGTGCCAGCAAGCAGGCGGGAGAGTCCTACGAGCAGTACTTC.

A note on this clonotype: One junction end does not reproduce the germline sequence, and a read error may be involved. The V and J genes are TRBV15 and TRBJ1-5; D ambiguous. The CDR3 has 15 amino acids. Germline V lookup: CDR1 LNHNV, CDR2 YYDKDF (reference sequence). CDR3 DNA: TGTGCCACCAGCAGAGATCTGTTGAGCACTCAGCCCCAGCATTTT. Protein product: CATSRDLLSTQPQHF.

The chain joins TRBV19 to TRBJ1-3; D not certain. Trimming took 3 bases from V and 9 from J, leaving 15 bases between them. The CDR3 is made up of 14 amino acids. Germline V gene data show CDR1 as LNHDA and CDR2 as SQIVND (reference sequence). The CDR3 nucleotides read TGTGCCAGTAGTATGGGCAGTCGGTCGGTCACCATATATTTT. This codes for CASSMGSRSVTIYF.

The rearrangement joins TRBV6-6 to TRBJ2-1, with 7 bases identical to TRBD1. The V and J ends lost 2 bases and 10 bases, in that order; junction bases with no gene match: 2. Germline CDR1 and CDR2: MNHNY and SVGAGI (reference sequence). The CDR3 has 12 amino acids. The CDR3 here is CASSYGQVEQFF. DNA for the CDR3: TGTGCCAGCAGTTACGGACAGGTCGAGCAGTTCTTC.

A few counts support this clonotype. CDR3 bases: TGTGCCAGCAGTTACTCGACGGAGTCAAACATTCAGTACTTC. Residues: CASSYSTESNIQYF. The rearrangement uses TRBV6-2 or TRBV6-3 and TRBJ2-4; D is undetermined. This CDR3 has 14 residues. Trimming took 0 bases from V and 6 from J, leaving 9 bases between them. Germline CDR1 MNHEY, CDR2 SVGEGT.

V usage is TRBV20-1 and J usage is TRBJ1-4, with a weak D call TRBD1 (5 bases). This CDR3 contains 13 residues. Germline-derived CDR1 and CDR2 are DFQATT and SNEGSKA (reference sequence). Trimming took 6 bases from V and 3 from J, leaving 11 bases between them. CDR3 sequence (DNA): TGCAGTGCCATGGGACTCCCTAATGAAAAACTGTTTTTT. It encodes CSAMGLPNEKLFF.

CDR3 protein: CASSGLAGELFF. The CDR3 DNA is TGTGCCAGCAGCGGGCTGGCCGGGGAGCTGTTTTTT. V usage is TRBV6-6 and J usage is TRBJ2-2; the D is unclear. Germline-derived CDR1 and CDR2 are MNHNY and SVGAGI (reference sequence). The CDR3 consists of 12 residues. V lost 6 bases, J lost 6 bases, and 8 bases lay in between.

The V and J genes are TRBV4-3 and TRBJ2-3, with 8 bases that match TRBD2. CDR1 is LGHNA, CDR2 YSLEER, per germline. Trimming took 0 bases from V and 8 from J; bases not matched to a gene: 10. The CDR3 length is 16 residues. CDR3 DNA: TGCGCCAGCAGCCAAGATTGGGAGGGACTAGAAGCTACGCAGTATTTT. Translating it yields CASSQDWEGLEATQYF.

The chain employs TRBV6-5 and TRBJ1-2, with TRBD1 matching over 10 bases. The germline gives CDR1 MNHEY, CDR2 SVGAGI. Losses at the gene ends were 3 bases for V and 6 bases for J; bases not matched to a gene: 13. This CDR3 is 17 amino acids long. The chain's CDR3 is CASSYLVRDRGLDGYTF. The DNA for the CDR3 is TGTGCCAGCAGTTATTTGGTCCGGGACAGGGGATTGGATGGCTACACCTTC.

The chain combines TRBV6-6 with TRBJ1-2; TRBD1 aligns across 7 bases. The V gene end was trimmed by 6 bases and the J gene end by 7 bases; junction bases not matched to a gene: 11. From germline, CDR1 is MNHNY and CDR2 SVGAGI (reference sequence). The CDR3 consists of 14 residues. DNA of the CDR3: TGTGCCAGCAGAGTGCTGACAGGGCCAAGTGGCTACACCTTC. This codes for CASRVLTGPSGYTF.

The CDR3 DNA is TGCAGCGCCGCTACAGCCAGGGGGCTCGACGAGCAGTACTTC. It yields the protein CSAATARGLDEQYF. V usage is TRBV29-1 and J usage is TRBJ2-7, with TRBD1 matching 8 bases. The germline V gene encodes CDR1 SQVTM and CDR2 ANQGSEA. This CDR3 is 14 amino acids long. V trimming: 7 bases; J trimming: 5 bases; junction bases outside the gene matches: 13.

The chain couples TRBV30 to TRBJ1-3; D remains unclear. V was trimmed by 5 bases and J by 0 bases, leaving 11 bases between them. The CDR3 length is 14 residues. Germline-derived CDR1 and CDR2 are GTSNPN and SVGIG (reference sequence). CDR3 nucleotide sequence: TGTGCCTGGTATGGTCCCCGCTCTGGAAACACCATATATTTT. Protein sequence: CAWYGPRSGNTIYF.